Below, 9 T cell receptor beta chains from the same sample are listed, as sequenced in a study of cytotoxic CD8 clonotypes in ibrutinib-treated CLL. Repertoires were generated with immunoSEQ multiplex PCR, while TCRdb's copy carries only in-frame clones and drops some. The repertoire holds about 17,000 clones, with around two thirds as singletons. Source: PBMCs, taken after 12 months of ibrutinib treatment. These receptors were taken from a human donor with chronic lymphocytic leukemia.

The gene calls are TRBV11-2 and TRBJ1-1; D is unclear. Germline assignment: CDR1 SGHAT and CDR2 FQNNGV. Trimming took off 1 base at V and 4 bases at J, with 7 bases between the two ends. This CDR3 contains 13 residues. The CDR3: CASSLVGSTEAFF. DNA of the CDR3: TGTGCCAGCAGCTTAGTAGGGAGCACTGAAGCTTTCTTT.

This clone was seen a handful of times. The V and J genes are TRBV4-2 and TRBJ2-7; 7 bases fit TRBD2. The junction had 4 bases not matched to a gene; V was cut back by 3 bases and J by 5 bases. Germline V lookup: CDR1 LGHNA, CDR2 YNFKEQ. This CDR3 spans 13 amino acids. The CDR3 sequence: CASSQRESHEQYF. The CDR3 DNA reads as TGTGCCAGCAGCCAGCGGGAGTCCCACGAGCAGTACTTC.

J is TRBJ2-6 and V is TRBV27; D unresolved. V lost 6 bases and J lost 0, with 9 bases in between. Germline CDR1 reads MNHEY; CDR2 reads SMNVEV (reference sequence). This CDR3 has 15 residues. The CDR3 reads CASRNPSSGANVLTF. CDR3 DNA sequence: TGTGCCAGCAGGAACCCATCCTCTGGGGCCAACGTCCTGACTTTC.

J is TRBJ1-1 and V is TRBV5-1; D gene uncertain. In germline, CDR1 is SGHRS, CDR2 YFSETQ. The CDR3 runs 13 residues. V was trimmed by 3 bases and J by 3 bases, leaving 9 bases between them. Written as DNA, the CDR3 is TGCGCCAGCAGCTACGGAGGGTACACTGAAGCTTTCTTT. Translating it yields CASSYGGYTEAFF.

This chain joins TRBV6-6 and TRBJ2-1; perhaps TRBD2 as D (5 bases). Germline assignment: CDR1 MNHNY and CDR2 SVGAGI (reference sequence). V was cut by 2 bases and J by 9 bases, with 11 bases left in between. There are 13 residues in the CDR3. Here the CDR3 DNA reads TGTGCCAGCAGTTACGAGCCTAGCACTGAGCAGTTCTTC. Amino acids: CASSYEPSTEQFF.

This chain uses TRBV19 with TRBJ2-7, with TRBD1 as a possible D gene (6 bases). The CDR3 contains 15 residues. The V and J ends lost 2 bases and 0 bases respectively, with 11 bases between them. Germline V lookup: CDR1 LNHDA, CDR2 SQIVND (reference sequence). The CDR3 reads CASSIQGHGSYEQYF. In DNA, the CDR3 is TGTGCCAGTAGTATACAGGGGCACGGCTCCTACGAGCAGTACTTC.

The chain joins TRBV7-8 to TRBJ1-6; unclear D gene. The CDR3 runs 14 residues. Trimming stripped 3 bases from V and 6 bases from J, with 9 bases between. Germline lookup yields CDR1 SGHVS and CDR2 FQNEAQ. CDR3 in DNA: TGTGCCAGCAGCTTTCTCCGGACTAATTCACCCCTCCACTTT. This encodes CASSFLRTNSPLHF. Full variable domain (missing parts from reference TRBV7-8 and TRBJ1-6): GAGVSQSPRYKVAKRGQDVALRCDPISGHVSLFWYQQALGQGPEFLTYFQNEAQLDKSGLPSDRFFAERPEGSVSTLKIQRTQQEDSAVYLCASSFLRTNSPLHFGNGTRLTVT.

The chain combines TRBV2 with TRBJ1-1; D uncertain. There are 13 residues in the CDR3. Trimming left V 11 bases short and J 0 bases short, with 13 bases between. Looked up from germline, CDR1 is SNHLY and CDR2 is FYNNEI. CDR3 loop: CAGNSYMNTEAFF. In DNA, the CDR3 is TGTGCCGGAAACAGCTACATGAACACTGAAGCTTTCTTT.

This clone was seen a handful of times. This chain uses TRBV7-3 with TRBJ2-2; unclear D gene. CDR1 SGHTA and CDR2 FQGTGA come from the germline V gene. V was cut by 8 bases and J by 7 bases, with 11 bases left in between. CDR3 length equals 12 residues. CDR3 in amino acids: CASFFSGGELFF. CDR3 coding DNA: TGTGCCAGCTTTTTCTCTGGCGGGGAGCTGTTTTTT.